The 10 T cell receptor beta chains given below trace back to one sample, sequenced in a study of T cells after posttransplantation cyclophosphamide. Treatment was busulfan-fludarabine conditioning, a marrow graft, and cyclophosphamide on days +3 and +4. Clones were read by immunoSEQ multiplex PCR, and TCRdb kept only the in-frame ones, dropping some. The repertoire consists of roughly 10,000 clones, with roughly 80% occurring once and the leading ten covering approximately 15%. The specimen was PBMCs, collected roughly 1,800 days after allogeneic stem cell transplant with posttransplant cyclophosphamide. These receptors were collected from a female patient aged 50-60 years who received an allogeneic stem cell transplant from a related donor, was CMV-positive, and had no GVHD. Among the T cells, some may be from the graft donor.

Here the CDR3 reads CASSRATGINEKLFF. The DNA for the CDR3 is TGTGCCAGTAGTCGCGCGACAGGGATTAATGAAAAACTGTTTTTT. V and J are TRBV19 and TRBJ1-4, with 7 bases lining up with TRBD1. The CDR3 spans 15 residues. Germline assignment: CDR1 LNHDA and CDR2 SQIVND (reference sequence). V shed 5 bases, J shed 4 bases, and the junction held 7 bases outside the gene matches.

V gene TRBV30 combines with J gene TRBJ2-1; 13 positions match TRBD2. Per the germline V gene, CDR1 is GTSNPN and CDR2 is SVGIG (reference sequence). The CDR3 is 18 residues long. Trimming took 3 bases from V and 8 from J; bases not matched to a gene: 16. The CDR3 nucleotides are TGTGCCTGGAGCCCAGCACTAGCGGGAGGGCCAAGAGGGGATGAGCAGTTCTTC. Translated: CAWSPALAGGPRGDEQFF.

The chain carries TRBV7-8 and TRBJ1-5, with a possible D match to TRBD1 (5 bases). The V gene's germline CDR1 is SGHVS and CDR2 FQNEAQ. CDR3 size: 15 residues. The V end was cut by 4 bases, the J end by 0 bases, with 10 bases between. In DNA form, the CDR3 reads TGTGCCAGCAGCTCAGGGCCTTATAGCAATCAGCCCCAGCATTTT. Its translation is CASSSGPYSNQPQHF.

The chain recombines TRBV7-3 with TRBJ2-3; TRBD1 is a possible D gene (5 bases). The CDR3 runs 15 residues. V lost 1 base, J lost 5 bases, and 13 bases lay in between. Germline CDR1 reads SGHTA; CDR2 reads FQGTGA. CDR3 nucleotides: TGTGCCAGCAGCTTAAGGGGCACCTCGGGAGATACGCAGTATTTT. As protein: CASSLRGTSGDTQYF.

The chain recombines TRBV29-1 with TRBJ2-7; 11 positions agree with TRBD2. Germline V CDR1 and CDR2: SQVTM, ANQGSEA. The ends lost 1 base at V and 0 bases at J; junction bases unmatched: 8. The CDR3 runs 17 residues. CDR3 bases: TGCAGCGTTGAAGGGACTAGCGGGCCCCAGAGCTCCTACGAGCAGTACTTC. Protein sequence: CSVEGTSGPQSSYEQYF.

This chain uses TRBV18 with TRBJ1-5; D might be TRBD1 (6 bases). V dropped 3 bases and J dropped 7 bases, with 13 bases sitting between them. The CDR3 runs to 14 residues. The V gene's germline CDR1 is KGHSH and CDR2 LQKENI. In DNA form, the CDR3 reads TGTGCCAGCTCACCTTTACAGGGAAAACAGCCCCAGCATTTT. It codes for CASSPLQGKQPQHF.

The chain links TRBV27 to TRBJ2-7; a weak D match, TRBD1 (5 bases). V shed 4 bases and J shed 6 bases, with 16 bases lying between them. The CDR3 extends over 14 amino acids. Per germline, CDR1 MNHEY and CDR2 SMNVEV (reference sequence). The DNA for the CDR3 is TGTGCCAGCAGTTGGCTACAGGAGCGAGGCGAGCAGTACTTC. The encoded protein is CASSWLQERGEQYF.

The chain carries TRBV29-1 and TRBJ2-5; a possible D gene is TRBD2 (5 bases). CDR3 length: 12 residues. CDR1 and CDR2 from the germline V gene are SQVTM and ANQGSEA. V shed 7 bases and J shed 5 bases, with 14 bases lying between them. The CDR3 bases are TGCAGCGCCAGTTCAGAGGGCGAGACCCAGTACTTC. It yields the protein CSASSEGETQYF. The full variable domain, rest sourced from reference TRBV29-1 and TRBJ2-5, is SAVISQKPSRDICQRGTSLTIQCQVDSQVTMMFWYRQQPGQSLTLIATANQGSEATYESGFVIDKFPISRPNLTFSTLTVSNMSPEDSSIYLCSASSEGETQYFGPGTRLLVL.

Note on this clone: Other DNA sequences in the same sample also yield this CDR3. The chain uses TRBV5-4 and TRBJ2-2; D not certain. The V end lost 4 bases, the J end lost 3 bases, and 10 bases lay between the germline ends. This CDR3 spans 14 amino acids. Germline loops: CDR1 SGHNT, CDR2 YYREEE (reference sequence). The CDR3 DNA reads as TGTGCCAGCAGCCGTGGGCAGGACACCGGGGAGCTGTTTTTT. This gives the protein CASSRGQDTGELFF. Variable domain in full (rest from reference TRBV5-4 and TRBJ2-2): ETGVTQSPTHLIKTRGQQVTLRCSSQSGHNTVSWYQQALGQGPQFIFQYYREEENGRGNFPPRFSGLQFPNYSSELNVNALELDDSALYLCASSRGQDTGELFFGEGSRLTVL.

The gene calls are TRBV28 and TRBJ2-7; 8 positions agree with TRBD2. This CDR3 contains 14 residues. The germline V gene has CDR1 MDHEN and CDR2 SYDVKM. The V and J ends lost 10 bases and 4 bases, in that order; junction bases with no gene match: 12. The CDR3 protein is CATTTGGTLYEQYF. CDR3 bases: TGTGCCACCACGACGGGGGGGACTCTTTACGAGCAGTACTTC.